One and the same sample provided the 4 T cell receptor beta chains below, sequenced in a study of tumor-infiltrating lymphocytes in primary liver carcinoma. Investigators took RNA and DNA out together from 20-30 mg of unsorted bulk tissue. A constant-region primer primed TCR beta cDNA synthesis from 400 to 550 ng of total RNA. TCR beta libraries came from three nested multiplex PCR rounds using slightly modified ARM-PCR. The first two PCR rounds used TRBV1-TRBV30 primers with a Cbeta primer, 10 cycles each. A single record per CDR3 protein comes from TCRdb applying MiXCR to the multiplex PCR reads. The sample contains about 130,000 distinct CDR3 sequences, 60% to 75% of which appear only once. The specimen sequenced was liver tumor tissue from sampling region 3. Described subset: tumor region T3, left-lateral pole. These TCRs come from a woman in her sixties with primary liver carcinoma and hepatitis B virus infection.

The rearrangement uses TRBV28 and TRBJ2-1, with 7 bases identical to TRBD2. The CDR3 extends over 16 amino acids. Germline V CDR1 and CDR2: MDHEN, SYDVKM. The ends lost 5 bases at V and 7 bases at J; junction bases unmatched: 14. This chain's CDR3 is CASSGLVGRAHNEQFF. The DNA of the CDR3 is TGTGCCAGCAGTGGACTAGTGGGAAGGGCGCATAATGAGCAGTTCTTC. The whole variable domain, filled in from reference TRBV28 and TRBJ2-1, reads DVKVTQSSRYLVKRTGEKVFLECVQDMDHENMFWYRQDPGLGLRLIYFSYDVKMKEKGDIPEGYSVSREKKERFSLILESASTNQTSMYLCASSGLVGRAHNEQFFGPGTRLTVL.

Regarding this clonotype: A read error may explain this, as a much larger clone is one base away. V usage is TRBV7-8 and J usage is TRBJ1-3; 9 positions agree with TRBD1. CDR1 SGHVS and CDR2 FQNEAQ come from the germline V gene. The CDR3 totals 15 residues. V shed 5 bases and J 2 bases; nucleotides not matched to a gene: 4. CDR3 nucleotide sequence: TGTGCCAGCAGCCTACAGGGGGCCACTGGAAACACCATATATTTT. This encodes CASSLQGATGNTIYF. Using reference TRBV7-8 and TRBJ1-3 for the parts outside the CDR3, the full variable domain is GAGVSQSPRYKVAKRGQDVALRCDPISGHVSLFWYQQALGQGPEFLTYFQNEAQLDKSGLPSDRFFAERPEGSVSTLKIQRTQQEDSAVYLCASSLQGATGNTIYFGEGSWLTVV.

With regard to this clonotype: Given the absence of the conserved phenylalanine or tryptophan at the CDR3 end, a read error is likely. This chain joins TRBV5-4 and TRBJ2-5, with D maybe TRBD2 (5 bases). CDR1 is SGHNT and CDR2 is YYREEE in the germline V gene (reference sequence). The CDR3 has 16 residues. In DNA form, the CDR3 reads TGTGCCAGCAGTCGTAGTGGACTGTCCGTTCAAGTGACCCAGTACTTA. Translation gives CASSRSGLSVQVTQYL.

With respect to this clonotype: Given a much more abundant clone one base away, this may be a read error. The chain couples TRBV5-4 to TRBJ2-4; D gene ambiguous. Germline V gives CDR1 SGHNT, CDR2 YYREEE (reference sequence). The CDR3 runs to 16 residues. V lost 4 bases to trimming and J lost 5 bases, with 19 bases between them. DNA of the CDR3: TGTGCCAGCAGCCCTGGTGGTTTTAGTGGCGAAAACATTCAGTACTTC. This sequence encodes CASSPGGFSGENIQYF.